These 15 T cell receptor beta chains share one sample of origin, sequenced in a study of blood T cell repertoires in COVID-19. Generated by immunoSEQ multiplex PCR, the TCRdb table keeps only in-frame clones and is missing some. This sample carries around 300,000 clones, 75% to 90% of them seen once, and the ten largest clones take 2.4%. The sequencing sample was made of PBMCs or T cells enriched from blood (not recorded which). All receptors derive from a woman younger than 35 who had recovered from COVID-19.

The V and J genes are TRBV18 and TRBJ1-2; 8 bases map to TRBD1. CDR1 and CDR2 from the germline V gene are KGHSH and LQKENI. After removal of 3 bases from V and 8 bases from J, the junction contained 8 bases not matched to a gene. The CDR3 has 14 residues. This chain's CDR3 is CASSPTTGGQGYTF. The CDR3 DNA is TGTGCCAGCTCACCGACAACAGGGGGTCAGGGCTACACCTTC. Using reference TRBV18 and TRBJ1-2 for the parts outside the CDR3, the full variable domain is NAGVMQNPRHLVRRRGQEARLRCSPMKGHSHVYWYRQLPEEGLKFMVYLQKENIIDESGMPKERFSAEFPKEGPSILRIQQVVRGDSAAYFCASSPTTGGQGYTFGSGTRLTVV.

This clone was counted only a few times. The chain recombines TRBV12-3 or TRBV12-4 with TRBJ2-7; D is possibly TRBD1 (6 bases). The CDR3 covers 13 residues. V shed 2 bases and J shed 3 bases, with 8 bases lying between them. CDR3 nucleotides: TGTGCCAGCAGTTTACAGGGGAACTACGAGCAGTACTTC. This gives the protein CASSLQGNYEQYF.

The count of this clone is one. The genes are TRBV19 and TRBJ2-1, with a tentative D call TRBD1 (6 bases). The CDR3 is 15 residues long. V gave up 3 bases and J gave up 3 bases, with 12 bases separating them. Germline V gene sequence: CDR1 LNHDA, CDR2 SQIVND (reference sequence). CDR3 sequence reads: CASSIGTGSYNEQFF. The CDR3 DNA is TGTGCCAGTAGTATCGGCACAGGGAGCTACAATGAGCAGTTCTTC.

This sequence joins TRBV12-3 or TRBV12-4 and TRBJ1-1; D is undetermined. The CDR3 loop spans 12 amino acids. Trimming left V 8 bases short and J 2 bases short, with 9 bases between. CDR3 sequence (DNA): TGTGCCAGCCTCGCGGCCAACACTGAAGCTTTCTTT. Translated: CASLAANTEAFF.

J is TRBJ2-3 and V is TRBV7-8; possibly TRBD1 for D (5 bases). Germline V lookup: CDR1 SGHVS, CDR2 FQNEAQ. The CDR3 runs 15 residues. The V and J ends lost 0 bases and 5 bases respectively, with 12 bases between them. CDR3 bases: TGTGCCAGCAGCTTAGCGGTGGGGCTCTTAGATACGCAGTATTTT. Residues: CASSLAVGLLDTQYF.

The chain uses TRBV24-1 and TRBJ1-2, with 9 bases matching TRBD1. The germline CDR1 and CDR2 sequences are KGHDR and SFDVKD. Losses at the gene ends were 6 bases for V and 7 bases for J; bases not matched to a gene: 8. This CDR3 region has 14 residues. In DNA, the CDR3 is TGTGCCACCAGTCCGGGACAGGGTGTTGGTGGCTACACCTTC. Encoded protein: CATSPGQGVGGYTF.

The sample holds one count of this clone. The chain has TRBV10-3 and TRBJ2-1, with 10 bases fitting TRBD2. Germline CDR1 and CDR2: ENHRY and SYGVKD. The V gene end was trimmed by 1 base and the J gene end by 7 bases; junction bases not matched to a gene: 10. CDR3 size: 17 residues. CDR3 in DNA: TGTGCCATCAGTGAGTTTTCAGCGGGGGGGCTTCAGAATGAGCAGTTCTTC. Amino acid sequence: CAISEFSAGGLQNEQFF.

This clone was found once. J is TRBJ2-2 and V is TRBV25-1, with 8 positions matching TRBD2. J gave up 6 bases and V 5 bases, and 5 bases lay outside the gene matches. There are 14 residues in the CDR3. In germline, CDR1 is MGHDK, CDR2 SYGVNS. CDR3 nucleotides: TGTGCCAGCAGTACTCGGGGGGGCCCCGGGGAGCTGTTTTTT. It yields the protein CASSTRGGPGELFF.

This clone has more than one count but fewer than ten. The rearrangement joins TRBV5-1 to TRBJ1-1; D not certain. The CDR3 is 14 residues long. Germline V gives CDR1 SGHRS, CDR2 YFSETQ. V was cut by 0 bases and J by 1 base, with 7 bases left in between. CDR3 bases: TGCGCCAGCAGCTTGGAAGCCAAGAACACTGAAGCTTTCTTT. It codes for CASSLEAKNTEAFF. Looking up the rest from reference TRBV5-1 and TRBJ1-1 gives the full variable domain: KAGVTQTPRYLIKTRGQQVTLSCSPISGHRSVSWYQQTPGQGLQFLFEYFSETQRNKGNFPGRFSGRQFSNSRSEMNVSTLELGDSALYLCASSLEAKNTEAFFGQGTRLTVV.

The J gene is TRBJ2-1, the V gene TRBV27, with a tentative D call TRBD1 (5 bases). This CDR3 region has 18 residues. CDR1 is MNHEY and CDR2 is SMNVEV in the germline V gene (reference sequence). Trimming removed 5 bases at V and 0 bases at J, with 20 bases between. The CDR3 DNA reads as TGTGCCAGCAGTACTTTATCTAGGGGCGCCAGCTCCTACAATGAGCAGTTCTTC. Translation gives CASSTLSRGASSYNEQFF.

The chain couples TRBV28 to TRBJ1-2; 8 bases align to TRBD1. Trimming removed 4 bases from V and 8 bases from J; junction bases left unmatched: 6. Germline loops: CDR1 MDHEN, CDR2 SYDVKM. This CDR3 region has 13 residues. As DNA, the CDR3 is TGTGCCAGCAGTTCACAGGGGGTTTGGGGCTACACCTTC. Translation: CASSSQGVWGYTF.

This chain joins TRBV30 and TRBJ1-1; 7 nucleotides line up with TRBD1. Germline V gene lookup returns CDR1 GTSNPN and CDR2 SVGIG (reference sequence). The CDR3 is 13 residues long. The ends lost 7 bases at V and 1 base at J; junction bases unmatched: 6. The DNA for the CDR3 is TGTGCCTCAGAACAGGGGACGAACACTGAAGCTTTCTTT. Its translation is CASEQGTNTEAFF.

The chain couples TRBV5-1 to TRBJ2-3; D may be TRBD2 (6 bases). The CDR3 length is 16 residues. V dropped 4 bases and J dropped 2 bases, with 17 bases sitting between them. Germline loops: CDR1 SGHRS, CDR2 YFSETQ. The CDR3 reads CASSPSGTASTDTQYF. The CDR3 DNA is TGCGCCAGCAGCCCCTCCGGGACTGCCTCCACAGATACGCAGTATTTT.

This chain links TRBV19 with TRBJ1-1; D possibly corresponds to TRBD1 (5 bases). The V gene's germline CDR1 is LNHDA and CDR2 SQIVND (reference sequence). Trimming took off 4 bases at V and 2 bases at J, with 11 bases between the two ends. This CDR3 has 14 residues. The chain's CDR3 is CASSRKTANTEAFF. As DNA, the CDR3 is TGTGCCAGTAGTAGAAAGACAGCTAACACTGAAGCTTTCTTT. The entire variable domain, with the rest obtained from reference TRBV19 and TRBJ1-1, is as follows: DGGITQSPKYLFRKEGQNVTLSCEQNLNHDAMYWYRQDPGQGLRLIYYSQIVNDFQKGDIAEGYSVSREKKESFPLTVTSAQKNPTAFYLCASSRKTANTEAFFGQGTRLTVV.

The chain recombines TRBV5-1 with TRBJ2-3; 9 bases line up with TRBD1. The J segment lost 4 bases and the V segment lost 4 bases, leaving 7 bases of the junction unmatched. The CDR3 spans 15 residues. Germline CDR1 SGHRS, CDR2 YFSETQ. CDR3 protein: CASSPGTGNADTQYF. The CDR3, as DNA: TGCGCCAGCAGCCCCGGGACAGGGAATGCAGATACGCAGTATTTT.